The table lists the clone carrying this TCR beta chain with a few counts. Its matching antigen is unknown. This CDR3 comprises 14 residues. V was cut by 1 base and J by 4 bases, with 8 bases left in between. Germline values: CDR1 SGHTA, CDR2 FQGNSA. Researchers used the Oncomine TCR Beta short-read assay to sequence DNA from cultured CD4+ T cells. The genomic DNA was obtained from cultured CD4+ T cells by extraction with the QIAamp micro DNA kit. TCRdb recomputed calls from the PCR reads with MiXCR, one row per CDR3 protein. The sample has about 14,000 distinct CDR3 sequences; about 29% are singletons. The data belong to a study of vaccination and CD4 T cells after COVID-19. Whole-study context: Two doses of either BNT162b2 or mRNA-1273 vaccine went to participants. Spike peptides, overlapping and drawn from SARS-CoV-2, HCoV-NL63, HCoV-OC43 and HCoV-229E, were used to stimulate cells.

The treatment: approximately 9-day PBMC culture with coronavirus spike peptide pools or control peptides (ViraFEST assay). When around nine days of culture had elapsed, CD4+ T cells were isolated by negative selection. Sequenced material: cultured CD4+ T cells from blood. The chain couples TRBV7-2 to TRBJ1-5; weak D call: TRBD1 (5 bases). This receptor was identified in a human donor with COVID-19. CDR3 region: CASSLDTGNQPQHF. The DNA of the CDR3 is TGTGCCAGCAGCTTAGATACAGGAAATCAGCCCCAGCATTTT.